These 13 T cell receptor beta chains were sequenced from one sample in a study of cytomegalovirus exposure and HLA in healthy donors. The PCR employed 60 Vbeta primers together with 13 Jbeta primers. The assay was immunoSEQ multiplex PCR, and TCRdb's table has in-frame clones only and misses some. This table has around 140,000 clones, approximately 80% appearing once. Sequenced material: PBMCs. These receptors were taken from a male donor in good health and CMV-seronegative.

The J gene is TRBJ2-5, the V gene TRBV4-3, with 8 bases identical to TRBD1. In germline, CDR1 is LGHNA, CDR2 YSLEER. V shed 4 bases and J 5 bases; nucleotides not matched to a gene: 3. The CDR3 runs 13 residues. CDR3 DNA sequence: TGCGCCAGCAGCCTAAGACAGGGGGAGACCCAGTACTTC. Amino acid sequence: CASSLRQGETQYF.

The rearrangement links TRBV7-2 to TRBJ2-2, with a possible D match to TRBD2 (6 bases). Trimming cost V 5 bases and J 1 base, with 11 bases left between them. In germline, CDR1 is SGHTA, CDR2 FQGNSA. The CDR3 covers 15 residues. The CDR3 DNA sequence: TGTGCCAGCAGCCCAACGGGACTGAACACCGGGGAGCTGTTTTTT. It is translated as CASSPTGLNTGELFF. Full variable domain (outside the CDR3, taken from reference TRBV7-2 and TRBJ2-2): GAGVSQSPSNKVTEKGKDVELRCDPISGHTALYWYRQSLGQGLEFLIYFQGNSAPDKSGLPSDRFSAERTGGSVSTLTIQRTQQEDSAVYLCASSPTGLNTGELFFGEGSRLTVL.

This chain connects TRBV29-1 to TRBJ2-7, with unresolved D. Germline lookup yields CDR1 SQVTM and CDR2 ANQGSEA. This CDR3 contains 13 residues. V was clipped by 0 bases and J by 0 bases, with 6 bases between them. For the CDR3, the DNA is TGCAGCGTTGAAGACTTTAGCTCCTACGAGCAGTACTTC. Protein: CSVEDFSSYEQYF.

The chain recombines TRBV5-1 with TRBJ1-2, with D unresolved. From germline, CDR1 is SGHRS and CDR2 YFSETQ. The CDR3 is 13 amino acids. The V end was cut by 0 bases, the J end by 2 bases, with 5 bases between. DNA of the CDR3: TGCGCCAGCAGCTTGGCACAGAACTATGGCTACACCTTC. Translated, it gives CASSLAQNYGYTF.

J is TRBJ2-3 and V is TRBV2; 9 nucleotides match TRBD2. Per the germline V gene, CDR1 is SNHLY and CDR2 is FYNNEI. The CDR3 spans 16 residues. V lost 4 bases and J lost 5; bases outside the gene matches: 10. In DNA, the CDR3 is TGTGCCAGCAGTGCGGCATTGACTAGCGGATTAGATACGCAGTATTTT. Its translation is CASSAALTSGLDTQYF.

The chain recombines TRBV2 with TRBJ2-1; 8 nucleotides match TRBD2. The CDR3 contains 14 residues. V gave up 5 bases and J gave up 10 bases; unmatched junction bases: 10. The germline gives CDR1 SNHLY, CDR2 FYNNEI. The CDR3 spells CASSSGLVLNEQFF. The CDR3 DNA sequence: TGTGCCAGCAGTTCGGGACTAGTATTAAACGAGCAGTTCTTC.

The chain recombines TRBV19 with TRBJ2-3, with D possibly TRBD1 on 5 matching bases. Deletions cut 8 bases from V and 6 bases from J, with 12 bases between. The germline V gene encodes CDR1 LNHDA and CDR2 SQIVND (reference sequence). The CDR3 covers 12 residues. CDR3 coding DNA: TGTGCCAGTCGTAACCAGGGCGATACGCAGTATTTT. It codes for CASRNQGDTQYF.

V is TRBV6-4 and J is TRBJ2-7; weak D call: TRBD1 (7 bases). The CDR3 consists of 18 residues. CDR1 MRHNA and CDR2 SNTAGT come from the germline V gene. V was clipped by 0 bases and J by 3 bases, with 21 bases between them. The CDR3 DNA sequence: TGTGCCAGCAGTGACTCGATTCGGGGCGGGACAGTTAACTACGAGCAGTACTTC. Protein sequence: CASSDSIRGGTVNYEQYF.

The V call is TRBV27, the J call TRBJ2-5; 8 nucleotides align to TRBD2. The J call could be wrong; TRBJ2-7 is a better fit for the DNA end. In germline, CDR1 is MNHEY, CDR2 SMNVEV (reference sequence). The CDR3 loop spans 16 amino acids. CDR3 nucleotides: TGTGCCAGCAGTTTAAGGGGTTTAGCGGGATTCTACGAGCAGTACTTC. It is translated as CASSLRGLAGFYEQYF.

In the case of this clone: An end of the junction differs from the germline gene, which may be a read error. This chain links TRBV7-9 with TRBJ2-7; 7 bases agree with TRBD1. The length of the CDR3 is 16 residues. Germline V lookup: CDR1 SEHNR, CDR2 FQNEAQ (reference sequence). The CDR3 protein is CSSSGGVRDSLYEQYF. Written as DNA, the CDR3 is TGTTCCAGCAGCGGAGGTGTCCGGGACAGCCTGTACGAGCAGTACTTC.

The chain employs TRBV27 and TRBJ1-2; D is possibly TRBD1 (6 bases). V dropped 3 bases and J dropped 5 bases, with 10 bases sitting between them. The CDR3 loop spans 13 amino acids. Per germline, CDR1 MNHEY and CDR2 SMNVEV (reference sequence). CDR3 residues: CASSLNRDYGYTF. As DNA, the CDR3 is TGTGCCAGCAGTTTGAACAGGGATTATGGCTACACCTTC.

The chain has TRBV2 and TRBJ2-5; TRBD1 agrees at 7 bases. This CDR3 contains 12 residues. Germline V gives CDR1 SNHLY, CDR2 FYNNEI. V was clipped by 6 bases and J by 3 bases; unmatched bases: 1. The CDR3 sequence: CASRGTEETQYF. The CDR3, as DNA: TGTGCCAGCAGGGGGACAGAAGAGACCCAGTACTTC.

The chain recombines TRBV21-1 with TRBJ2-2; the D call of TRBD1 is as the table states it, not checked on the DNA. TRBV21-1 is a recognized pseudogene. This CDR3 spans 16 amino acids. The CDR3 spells CASSKRGTGGTGELFF. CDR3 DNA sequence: TGTGCCAGCAGCAAGCGGGGGACAGGGGGCACCGGGGAGCTGTTTTTT.